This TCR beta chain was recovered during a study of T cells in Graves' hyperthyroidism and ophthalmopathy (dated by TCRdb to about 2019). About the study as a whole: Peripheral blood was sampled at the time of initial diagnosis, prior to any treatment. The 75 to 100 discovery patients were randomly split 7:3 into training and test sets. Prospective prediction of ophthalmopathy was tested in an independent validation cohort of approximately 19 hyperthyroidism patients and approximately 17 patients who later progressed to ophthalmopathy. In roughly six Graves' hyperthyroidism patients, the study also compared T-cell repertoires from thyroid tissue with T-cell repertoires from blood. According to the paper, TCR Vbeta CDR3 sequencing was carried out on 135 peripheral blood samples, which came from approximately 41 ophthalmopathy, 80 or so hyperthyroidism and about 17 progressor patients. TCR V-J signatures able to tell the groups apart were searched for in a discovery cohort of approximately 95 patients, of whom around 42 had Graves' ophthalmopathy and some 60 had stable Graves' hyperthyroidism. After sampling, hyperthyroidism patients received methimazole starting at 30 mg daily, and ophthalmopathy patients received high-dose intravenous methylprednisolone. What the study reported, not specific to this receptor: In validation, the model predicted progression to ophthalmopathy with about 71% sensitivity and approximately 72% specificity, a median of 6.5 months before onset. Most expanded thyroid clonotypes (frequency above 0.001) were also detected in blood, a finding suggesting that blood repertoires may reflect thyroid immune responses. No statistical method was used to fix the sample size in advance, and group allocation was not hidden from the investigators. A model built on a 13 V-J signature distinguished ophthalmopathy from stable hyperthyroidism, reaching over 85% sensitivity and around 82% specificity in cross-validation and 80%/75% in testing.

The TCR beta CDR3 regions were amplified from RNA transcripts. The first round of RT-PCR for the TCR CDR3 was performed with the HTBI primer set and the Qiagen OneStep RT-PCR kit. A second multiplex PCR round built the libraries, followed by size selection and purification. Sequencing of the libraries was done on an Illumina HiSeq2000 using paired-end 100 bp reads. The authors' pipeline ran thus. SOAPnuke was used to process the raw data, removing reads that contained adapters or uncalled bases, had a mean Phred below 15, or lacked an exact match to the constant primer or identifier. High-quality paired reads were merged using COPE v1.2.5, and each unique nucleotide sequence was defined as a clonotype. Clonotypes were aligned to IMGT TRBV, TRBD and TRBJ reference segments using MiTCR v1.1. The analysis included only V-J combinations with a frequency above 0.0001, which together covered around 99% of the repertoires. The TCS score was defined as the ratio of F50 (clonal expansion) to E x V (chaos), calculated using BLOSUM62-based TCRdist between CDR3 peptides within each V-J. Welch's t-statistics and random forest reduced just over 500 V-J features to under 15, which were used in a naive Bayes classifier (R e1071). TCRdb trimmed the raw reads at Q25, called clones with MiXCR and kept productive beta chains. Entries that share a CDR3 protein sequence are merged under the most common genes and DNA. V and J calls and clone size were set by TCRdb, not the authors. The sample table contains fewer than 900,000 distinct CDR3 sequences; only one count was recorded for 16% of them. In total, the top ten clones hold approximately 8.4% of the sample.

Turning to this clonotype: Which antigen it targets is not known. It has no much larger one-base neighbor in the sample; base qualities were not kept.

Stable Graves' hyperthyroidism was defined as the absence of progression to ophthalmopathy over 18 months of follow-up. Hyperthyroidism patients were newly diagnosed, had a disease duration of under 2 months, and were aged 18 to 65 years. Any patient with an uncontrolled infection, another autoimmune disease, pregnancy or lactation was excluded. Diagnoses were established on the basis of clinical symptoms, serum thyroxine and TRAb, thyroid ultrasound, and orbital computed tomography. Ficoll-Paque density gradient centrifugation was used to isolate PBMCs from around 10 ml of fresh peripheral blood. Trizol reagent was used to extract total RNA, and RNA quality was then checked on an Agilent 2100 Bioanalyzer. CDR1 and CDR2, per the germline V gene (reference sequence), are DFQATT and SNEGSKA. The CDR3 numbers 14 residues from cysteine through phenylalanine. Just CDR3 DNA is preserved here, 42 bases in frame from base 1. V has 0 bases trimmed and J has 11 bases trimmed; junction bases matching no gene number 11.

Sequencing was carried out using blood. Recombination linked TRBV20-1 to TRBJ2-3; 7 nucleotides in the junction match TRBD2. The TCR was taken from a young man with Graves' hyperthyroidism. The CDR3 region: CSARDQREREGQYF. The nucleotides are TGCAGTGCTAGAGATCAACGGGAGCGGGAAGGGCAGTATTTT.